These T cell receptor beta chains were read from a single sample in a study of OX40 agonist ivuxolimab in advanced cancers. This table comes from immunoSEQ multiplex PCR, and its TCRdb copy is limited to in-frame clones, with some not included. The repertoire holds 90,000 to 100,000 clones, with about 85% as singletons. The input for sequencing was CD4+ or CD8+ T cells sorted from blood, taken in a trial of the OX40 agonist ivuxolimab. The receptors originated from an adult with an advanced solid tumor such as melanoma, head and neck, liver or kidney cancer. Both conserved end residues are part of each CDR3. D genes are given only for firm matches. Size is omitted from some rows. Given values are once, few, many or a class for expanded clones.

d_gene: .; len: 17; j_gene: TRBJ2-3; abundance: once; v_gene: TRBV5-1; CDR3aa: CASSLTFRGPRRDTQYF; CDR3nt: TGCGCCAGCAGCTTGACGTTCCGGGGCCCCCGTCGAGATACGCAGTATTTT
d_gene: TRBD1; len: 13; j_gene: TRBJ2-7; abundance: few; v_gene: TRBV2; CDR3aa: CASNRDSLYEQYF; CDR3nt: TGTGCCAGCAATCGGGACAGCCTCTACGAGCAGTACTTC
d_gene: .; len: 13; j_gene: TRBJ2-7; abundance: .; v_gene: TRBV5-1; CDR3aa: CASSFNRRDEQYF; CDR3nt: TGCGCCAGCAGCTTCAACAGGAGAGACGAGCAGTACTTC
d_gene: TRBD2; len: 11; j_gene: TRBJ2-5; abundance: .; v_gene: TRBV27; CDR3aa: CASSGGGGKYF; CDR3nt: TGTGCCAGCAGTGGGGGGGGTGGGAAATACTTC
d_gene: .; len: 12; j_gene: TRBJ2-5; abundance: .; v_gene: TRBV10-3; CDR3aa: CAISDYRETQYF; CDR3nt: TGTGCCATCAGCGATTACCGGGAGACCCAGTACTTC
d_gene: .; len: 16; j_gene: TRBJ2-4; abundance: .; v_gene: TRBV5-4; CDR3aa: CASSLGRGGAKNIQYF; CDR3nt: TGTGCCAGCAGCTTGGGGAGGGGAGGAGCCAAAAACATTCAGTACTTC
d_gene: TRBD1; len: 15; j_gene: TRBJ1-2; abundance: .; v_gene: TRBV5-3; CDR3aa: CARSTSGGARYGYTF; CDR3nt: TGTGCCAGAAGCACATCAGGGGGCGCGAGATATGGCTACACCTTC
d_gene: TRBD1; len: 16; j_gene: TRBJ2-5; abundance: .; v_gene: TRBV15; CDR3aa: CATSRPMTGIEETQYF; CDR3nt: TGTGCCACCAGCAGACCCATGACAGGGATAGAAGAGACCCAGTACTTC
d_gene: .; len: 13; j_gene: TRBJ1-1; abundance: once; v_gene: TRBV11-3; CDR3aa: CASSLAPGTEAFF; CDR3nt: TGTGCCAGCAGCTTAGCACCTGGCACTGAAGCTTTCTTT
d_gene: TRBD1; len: 17; j_gene: TRBJ2-2; abundance: once; v_gene: TRBV5-5; CDR3aa: CASSSPTMTGGTGELFF; CDR3nt: TGTGCCAGCAGCTCCCCAACTATGACAGGGGGCACCGGGGAGCTGTTTTTT
d_gene: .; len: 14; j_gene: TRBJ2-5; abundance: few; v_gene: TRBV9; CDR3aa: CASSVGGDQETQYF; CDR3nt: TGTGCCAGCAGCGTAGGAGGTGACCAAGAGACCCAGTACTTC
d_gene: .; len: 15; j_gene: TRBJ2-1; abundance: .; v_gene: TRBV14; CDR3aa: CASSPIRSSYNEQFF; CDR3nt: TGTGCCAGCAGCCCTATCCGGAGCTCCTACAATGAGCAGTTCTTC
d_gene: TRBD2; len: 13; j_gene: TRBJ2-1; abundance: .; v_gene: TRBV7-6; CDR3aa: CASSGGRGNEQFF; CDR3nt: TGTGCCAGCTCAGGCGGGAGGGGGAATGAGCAGTTCTTC
d_gene: .; len: 15; j_gene: TRBJ2-5; abundance: .; v_gene: TRBV7-2; CDR3aa: CASSPSGGDQETQYF; CDR3nt: TGTGCCAGCAGCCCCTCCGGGGGTGACCAAGAGACCCAGTACTTC
d_gene: .; len: 9; j_gene: TRBJ2-3; abundance: .; v_gene: TRBV5-1; CDR3aa: CASSLNQYF; CDR3nt: TGCGCCAGCAGCTTGAACCAGTATTTT
d_gene: .; len: 13; j_gene: TRBJ2-7; abundance: .; v_gene: TRBV11-1; CDR3aa: CASSLGGTYEQYF; CDR3nt: TGTGCCAGCAGCTTGGGCGGGACCTACGAGCAGTACTTC
d_gene: TRBD2; len: 17; j_gene: TRBJ2-7; abundance: medium-sized; v_gene: TRBV7-9; CDR3aa: CASSPTSGRDSSYEQYF; CDR3nt: TGTGCCAGCAGCCCGACTAGCGGGAGGGATAGCTCCTACGAGCAGTACTTC
d_gene: .; len: 14; j_gene: TRBJ2-5; abundance: .; v_gene: TRBV5-8; CDR3aa: CASVLRVGWETQYF; CDR3nt: TGTGCCAGCGTTCTACGGGTCGGCTGGGAGACCCAGTACTTC
d_gene: TRBD2; len: 11; j_gene: TRBJ2-7; abundance: .; v_gene: TRBV20-1; CDR3aa: CSAHGTTEQYF; CDR3nt: TGCAGTGCGCACGGGACTACAGAGCAGTACTTC
d_gene: TRBD1; len: 14; j_gene: TRBJ1-2; abundance: .; v_gene: TRBV28; CDR3aa: CASRRQGANYGYTF; CDR3nt: TGTGCCAGCAGGAGGCAGGGGGCCAACTATGGCTACACCTTC
d_gene: .; len: 12; j_gene: TRBJ2-5; abundance: .; v_gene: TRBV2; CDR3aa: CASTGNQETQYF; CDR3nt: TGTGCCAGCACCGGAAACCAAGAGACCCAGTACTTC
d_gene: .; len: 16; j_gene: TRBJ2-1; abundance: .; v_gene: TRBV11-3; CDR3aa: CASSLDSLAPGNEQFF; CDR3nt: TGTGCCAGCAGCTTAGATTCCCTAGCTCCGGGCAATGAGCAGTTCTTC
d_gene: TRBD1; len: 13; j_gene: TRBJ2-7; abundance: .; v_gene: TRBV19; CDR3aa: CASSMDRGYEQYF; CDR3nt: TGTGCCAGTAGTATGGACAGGGGGTACGAGCAGTACTTC
d_gene: .; len: 13; j_gene: TRBJ2-5; abundance: .; v_gene: TRBV15; CDR3aa: CATSTRLQETQYF; CDR3nt: TGTGCCACCAGCACCAGACTCCAAGAGACCCAGTACTTC
d_gene: TRBD1; len: 15; j_gene: TRBJ1-2; abundance: .; v_gene: TRBV30; CDR3aa: CAWSKQGGEPYGYTF; CDR3nt: TGTGCCTGGAGTAAACAGGGGGGGGAACCCTATGGCTACACCTTC
d_gene: .; len: 18; j_gene: TRBJ2-7; abundance: .; v_gene: TRBV9; CDR3aa: CASSVAFKGIGIGNEQYF; CDR3nt: TGTGCCAGCAGCGTAGCCTTCAAAGGGATCGGTATAGGAAACGAGCAGTACTTC
d_gene: .; len: 16; j_gene: TRBJ1-4; abundance: few; v_gene: TRBV19; CDR3aa: CASSPPDRTYNEKLFF; CDR3nt: TGTGCCAGTTCCCCCCCAGACAGGACTTATAATGAAAAACTGTTTTTT
d_gene: .; len: 17; j_gene: TRBJ1-2; abundance: .; v_gene: TRBV21-1; CDR3aa: CASLKLSLPGRIGGYTF; CDR3nt: TGTGCCAGCCTAAAACTCAGTCTCCCAGGGAGGATTGGAGGCTACACCTTC
d_gene: TRBD1; len: 17; j_gene: TRBJ2-1; abundance: .; v_gene: TRBV9; CDR3aa: CASSADRVTPVGPEQFF; CDR3nt: TGTGCCAGCAGCGCGGACAGGGTGACGCCCGTCGGTCCGGAGCAGTTCTTC
d_gene: .; len: 15; j_gene: TRBJ2-2; abundance: .; v_gene: TRBV15; CDR3aa: CATSRYGLDTGELFF; CDR3nt: TGTGCCACCAGCCGCTACGGGCTCGACACCGGGGAGCTGTTTTTT
d_gene: .; len: 18; j_gene: TRBJ2-2; abundance: .; v_gene: TRBV5-4; CDR3aa: CASSEGMGPRYPTGELFF; CDR3nt: TGTGCCAGCAGCGAGGGGATGGGCCCACGCTATCCGACCGGGGAGCTGTTTTTT
d_gene: .; len: 13; j_gene: TRBJ1-1; abundance: .; v_gene: TRBV7-8; CDR3aa: CASTIGGRTEAFF; CDR3nt: TGTGCCAGCACCATAGGGGGAAGGACTGAAGCTTTCTTT
d_gene: TRBD1; len: 15; j_gene: TRBJ2-2; abundance: once; v_gene: TRBV5-1; CDR3aa: CASSKGARDTGELFF; CDR3nt: TGCGCCAGCAGCAAGGGGGCGCGGGACACCGGGGAGCTGTTTTTT
d_gene: TRBD2; len: 13; j_gene: TRBJ2-1; abundance: .; v_gene: TRBV19; CDR3aa: CASSARGGIEQFF; CDR3nt: TGTGCCAGTAGTGCCCGGGGGGGGATTGAGCAGTTCTTC
d_gene: .; len: 13; j_gene: TRBJ1-4; abundance: few; v_gene: TRBV21-1; CDR3aa: CASKDRVEEKLFF; CDR3nt: TGTGCCAGCAAGGACAGGGTCGAGGAAAAACTGTTTTTT
d_gene: .; len: 12; j_gene: TRBJ2-4; abundance: .; v_gene: TRBV5-1; CDR3aa: CASSWEGETQYF; CDR3nt: TGCGCCAGCAGCTGGGAGGGGGAGACTCAGTACTTC
d_gene: .; len: 17; j_gene: TRBJ2-7; abundance: .; v_gene: TRBV7-9; CDR3aa: CASSSRIDRPSGYEQYF; CDR3nt: TGTGCCAGCAGCTCTCGTATTGACAGACCATCCGGCTACGAGCAGTACTTC
d_gene: .; len: 14; j_gene: TRBJ1-1; abundance: .; v_gene: TRBV4-1; CDR3aa: CASRWGEGNTEAFF; CDR3nt: TGCGCCAGCAGGTGGGGGGAGGGGAACACTGAAGCTTTCTTT
d_gene: .; len: 14; j_gene: TRBJ1-5; abundance: .; v_gene: TRBV28; CDR3aa: CASSIPPANQPQHF; CDR3nt: TGTGCCAGCAGTATTCCTCCAGCGAATCAGCCCCAGCATTTT
d_gene: .; len: 14; j_gene: TRBJ1-5; abundance: .; v_gene: TRBV9; CDR3aa: CASSGRGSNQPQHF; CDR3nt: TGTGCCAGCAGTGGAAGGGGGAGCAATCAGCCCCAGCATTTT
d_gene: .; len: 17; j_gene: TRBJ2-3; abundance: few; v_gene: TRBV7-6; CDR3aa: CASSLSAGKRSTDTQYF; CDR3nt: TGTGCCAGCAGCTTAAGCGCTGGGAAGCGGAGCACAGATACGCAGTATTTT
d_gene: .; len: 15; j_gene: TRBJ2-3; abundance: .; v_gene: TRBV7-9; CDR3aa: CASSLIPSVGDTQYF; CDR3nt: TGTGCCAGCAGCCTAATACCCTCTGTGGGAGATACGCAGTATTTT
d_gene: .; len: 13; j_gene: TRBJ2-7; abundance: .; v_gene: TRBV28; CDR3aa: CASSGRVSYEQYF; CDR3nt: TGTGCCAGCAGTGGGCGGGTCAGCTACGAGCAGTACTTC
d_gene: .; len: 12; j_gene: TRBJ1-1; abundance: once; v_gene: TRBV19; CDR3aa: CASTGGHTEAFF; CDR3nt: TGTGCCAGTACTGGCGGGCACACTGAAGCTTTCTTT
d_gene: TRBD1; len: 15; j_gene: TRBJ1-2; abundance: .; v_gene: TRBV27; CDR3aa: CASSSGTANNYGYTF; CDR3nt: TGTGCCAGCAGCAGCGGGACAGCGAATAACTATGGCTACACCTTC
d_gene: TRBD2; len: 15; j_gene: TRBJ2-7; abundance: .; v_gene: TRBV4-1; CDR3aa: CASSPPLAGSYEQYF; CDR3nt: TGCGCCAGCAGCCCCCCGCTAGCGGGATCCTACGAGCAGTACTTC
d_gene: .; len: 13; j_gene: TRBJ1-5; abundance: .; v_gene: TRBV19; CDR3aa: CASSIDQVQPQHF; CDR3nt: TGTGCCAGTAGTATAGATCAGGTTCAGCCCCAGCATTTT
d_gene: .; len: 17; j_gene: TRBJ2-2; abundance: .; v_gene: TRBV5-4; CDR3aa: CASSFLVTGANTGELFF; CDR3nt: TGTGCCAGCAGCTTTTTAGTGACCGGAGCGAACACCGGGGAGCTGTTTTTT
d_gene: TRBD2; len: 15; j_gene: TRBJ2-5; abundance: .; v_gene: TRBV7-3; CDR3aa: CASSLNPGGQETQYF; CDR3nt: TGTGCCAGCAGCTTAAATCCGGGGGGGCAAGAGACCCAGTACTTC
d_gene: .; len: 13; j_gene: TRBJ2-7; abundance: .; v_gene: TRBV7-9; CDR3aa: CASSVEGSYEQYF; CDR3nt: TGTGCCAGCAGCGTCGAGGGGTCCTACGAGCAGTACTTC
d_gene: TRBD2; len: 15; j_gene: TRBJ2-1; abundance: once; v_gene: TRBV14; CDR3aa: CASSQTAGGYNEQFF; CDR3nt: TGTGCCAGCAGCCAAACAGCGGGAGGTTACAATGAGCAGTTCTTC